This T cell receptor beta chain was profiled in a study of blood T cell repertoires in COVID-19. Trimming left V 6 bases short and J 0 bases short, with 14 bases between. Germline values: CDR1 MNHNY, CDR2 SVGAGI (reference sequence). This CDR3 is 16 amino acids long. TCRdb's copy holds only in-frame clones and misses some; the assay was immunoSEQ multiplex PCR. The repertoire holds some 160,000 clones, 84% seen once, with 2.5% to 3% in the top ten. This clonotype was sampled from a woman over 75 with COVID-19, enrolled during active disease. The gene calls are TRBV6-6 and TRBJ2-2; tentative D call: TRBD2 (5 bases). Specimen: peripheral blood. The CDR3 DNA is TGTGCCAGCAGGGGAGCCACAAATGCGAACACCGGGGAGCTGTTTTTT. Its protein product is CASRGATNANTGELFF.